This TCR beta chain came from a study of blood T cell repertoires in COVID-19. Study as a whole: Sites across the United States, Italy and Spain contributed samples from acute and convalescent COVID-19. PBMCs, B-cell-depleted T cells, or T cells provided the cDNA or gDNA that made up the material.

Per the original data handling: Estimated nucleated cell counts came from reference gene primer amplification. Assay: immunoSEQ multiplex PCR; the TCRdb copy retains only in-frame clones and omits some. V and J calls plus clone size are reproduced from that table; the DNA served to infer D and trimming. The table has some 59,000 clones, around 82% seen once. The CDR3 runs 16 residues. Losses at the gene ends were 2 bases for V and 3 bases for J; bases not matched to a gene: 5. Germline values: CDR1 MNHNS, CDR2 SASEGT. Material for sequencing was peripheral blood. This sequence originates from a man older than 75 with active or convalescent COVID-19. The J gene is TRBJ1-5, the V gene TRBV6-1, with 9 bases identical to TRBD1. CDR3 DNA: TGTGCCAGCAGTGAACAGGGACAGGGAAACAATCAGCCCCAGCATTTT. Its translation: CASSEQGQGNNQPQHF.